The rows below give T cell receptor beta chains drawn from one sample of a study of tissue T cells after allogeneic stem cell transplantation. The protocol was immunoSEQ multiplex PCR, while the TCRdb copy is restricted to in-frame clones and leaves out a portion. The data show some 5,200 clones, almost 70% seen once. The sample in question was tissue from the colon, obtained at autopsy. The receptors here all came from a female donor of 60 years or more with lung cancer. CDR3s leave out the opening cysteine and the closing phenylalanine or tryptophan. The D gene is left open where the match is weak.

>TRBV7-2|NA
ASSLRTWEKLF
>TRBV6-1|TRBD1
ASSEGRTGGFKVVQETQY
>TRBV3-1/TRBV3-2|NA
ASSPGPIGHTEAF
>TRBV2|NA
ASSEGTGNSPLH
>TRBV4-2|TRBD1
ASSQVAGRGNDSPLH
>TRBV14|NA
ASSPIGGFDYGYT
>TRBV5-1|TRBD2
ASSLVASGGAFSYEQY
>TRBV7-8|TRBD1
ASSLGTGGRTF
>TRBV10-3|NA
AISEPGVETQY
>TRBV19|NA
ASSILASTQPQH
>TRBV5-4|TRBD2
ASSLDLAGGNEQF
>TRBV18|NA
ASSPSSGASTEAF
>TRBV7-6|NA
ASSFRQGGSYEQY
>TRBV6-1|TRBD2
ASSEVGGRGYEQY
>TRBV6-5|TRBD1
ASSYSGQGAYEQY
>TRBV5-1|TRBD1
ASSSGQYSYEQY
>TRBV29-1|NA
SVGGGQGRNNEQF
>TRBV10-2|NA
ASRFSARGTSTDTQY
>TRBV7-8|TRBD2
ASSLAGTMNEQY
>TRBV4-3|TRBD1
ASSLDRGRQYNEQF
>TRBV6-6|NA
ASSYGGTGNTEAF
>TRBV27|NA
ASSTRPTQNTGELF
>TRBV18|NA
ASSQNRDGYT
>TRBV11-3|NA
ASSFRNAELF
>TRBV6-4|TRBD2
ASSEAGGTDTQY
>TRBV19|NA
ASRGLPGVELPETHGQPQH
>TRBV29-1|NA
SVKTNSYEQY
>TRBV27|NA
ASSLLGTRLSDTQY
>TRBV7-3|NA
ASSLTGPGYEQY
>TRBV19|TRBD1
ASSISGTGLITEAF
>TRBV7-8|NA
ASSSNRVRGNQPQH
>TRBV30|NA
AYRGLGYEQY
>TRBV4-2|NA
ASSRSTGSSTDTQY
>TRBV7-7|NA
ASSLNWGLNTGELF
>TRBV19|NA
ASSIRGRNYGYT
>TRBV3-1/TRBV3-2|NA
ASSQVLQNNSPLH